The source of this T cell receptor (beta chain) is a study of cytomegalovirus exposure and HLA in healthy donors. For the study at large: From 150 million to 200 million T cells, an earlier analysis saw approximately 110 million unique TCR beta sequences. HLA-typed donors contributed about 85 million unique TCRs, which were held in an early data release.

Note on this clone: What it recognizes is unknown.

Primers for the PCR totalled 60 Vbeta and 13 Jbeta. The protocol was immunoSEQ multiplex PCR, while the TCRdb copy is restricted to in-frame clones and leaves out a portion. Recorded for this sample: roughly 69,000 clones. The study's findings and limits: In a later analysis, TCR beta V- and J-gene trimming showed a link to a missense DCLRE1C variant.

Donors consisted of healthy bone marrow donors. The sequencing input was PBMCs. This receptor was identified in a woman in her twenties or thirties in good health and CMV-seronegative.

The CDR3 coding sequence is TGTGCCTGGAGTGTTGGGGGCGTGAGTGAAAAACTGTTTTTT. As protein: CAWSVGGVSEKLFF. The chain couples TRBV30 to TRBJ1-4, with TRBD1 as a possible D gene (6 bases). This CDR3 region has 14 residues. Germline V gene sequence: CDR1 GTSNPN, CDR2 SVGIG (reference sequence). Trimming pared 0 bases from V and 7 bases from J, leaving 12 bases between.